The 26 T cell receptor beta chains below all came from one sample that was sequenced in a study of early T cells in non-severe SARS-CoV-2 infection. MiXCR, applied by TCRdb to the 5' RACE reads, yields one record per CDR3 protein. The profile shows about 61,000 distinct CDR3 sequences, around 12% of them singletons. This material consisted of whole blood, taken at baseline. The source of these receptors is an adult who was a healthcare worker with PCR-confirmed SARS-CoV-2 infection or an uninfected control (not recorded which). The donor label of this sample is uncertain.

The chain uses TRBV7-2 and TRBJ2-7; D uncertain. This CDR3 contains 13 residues. V was cut by 5 bases and J by 7 bases, with 15 bases left in between. Germline V gene lookup returns CDR1 SGHTA and CDR2 FQGNSA. The CDR3 reads CASSRRGIGEQYV. CDR3 nucleotides: TGTGCCAGCAGCCGCAGAGGCATAGGAGAGCAGTACGTC.

The DNA for the CDR3 is TGCGCCAGCAGCTTCGACAGGGGCAACACTGAAGCTTTCTTT. It yields the protein CASSFDRGNTEAFF. The chain recombines TRBV5-1 with TRBJ1-1; 8 nucleotides agree with TRBD1. This CDR3 region has 14 residues. Trimming took 2 bases from V and 2 from J; bases not matched to a gene: 2. Germline V gives CDR1 SGHRS, CDR2 YFSETQ. Full variable domain (rest looked up from reference TRBV5-1 and TRBJ1-1): KAGVTQTPRYLIKTRGQQVTLSCSPISGHRSVSWYQQTPGQGLQFLFEYFSETQRNKGNFPGRFSGRQFSNSRSEMNVSTLELGDSALYLCASSFDRGNTEAFFGQGTRLTVV.

This clonotype came up many times. The chain recombines TRBV3-1 with TRBJ1-5; D gene unclear. The CDR3 sequence is 14 residues long. V was cut by 3 bases and J by 4 bases, with 10 bases left in between. Germline CDR1 is LGHDT and CDR2 is YNNKEL (reference sequence). The CDR3 here is CASSQNNRNQPQHF. Written as DNA, the CDR3 is TGTGCCAGCAGCCAGAACAACCGTAATCAGCCCCAGCATTTT. The variable domain in full, with the rest retrieved from reference TRBV3-1 and TRBJ1-5, is DTAVSQTPKYLVTQMGNDKSIKCEQNLGHDTMYWYKQDSKKFLKIMFSYNNKELIINETVPNRFSPKSPDKAHLNLHINSLELGDSAVYFCASSQNNRNQPQHFGDGTRLSIL.

The sample holds many counts of this clonotype. The chain recombines TRBV3-1 with TRBJ2-2, with TRBD2 matching 11 bases. CDR3 length: 15 amino acids. Germline V gene sequence: CDR1 LGHDT, CDR2 YNNKEL (reference sequence). The V gene end was trimmed by 5 bases and the J gene end by 6 bases; junction bases not matched to a gene: 5. In DNA form, the CDR3 reads TGTGCCAGCAGCTCTAGCGGGGGGCGGGCCGGGGAGCTGTTTTTT. As protein: CASSSSGGRAGELFF.

This clonotype was observed many times. The V gene is TRBV7-2, the J gene TRBJ1-4; no firm D call. V lost 2 bases and J 13 bases, leaving 17 bases between the germline ends. Germline-derived CDR1 and CDR2 are SGHTA and FQGNSA. This CDR3 is 14 amino acids long. Here the CDR3 DNA reads TGTGCCAGCAGCTTATCAGTGAATGAAAACGGACTGTTTTTT. The encoded protein is CASSLSVNENGLFF.

The DNA of the CDR3 is TGCAGTGCTAGCAGGGGGCAACGTGGAAACACCATATATTTT. It encodes CSASRGQRGNTIYF. The chain recombines TRBV20-1 with TRBJ1-3; TRBD1 matches at 8 bases. CDR3 size: 14 residues. The V segment lost 3 bases and the J segment 3 bases; nucleotides outside the gene matches: 4. Germline CDR1 DFQATT, CDR2 SNEGSKA (reference sequence).

The chain couples TRBV10-3 to TRBJ1-1, with D perhaps matching TRBD1 (6 bases). The germline CDR1 and CDR2 sequences are ENHRY and SYGVKD. Trimming took off 6 bases at V and 1 base at J, with 9 bases between the two ends. The CDR3 is 13 residues long. The DNA for the CDR3 is TGTGCCATCAGGTGGACAGAGAACACTGAAGCTTTCTTT. Translated, it gives CAIRWTENTEAFF.

This clonotype was observed at least ten times. This rearrangement joins TRBV9 to TRBJ1-1; weak D call: TRBD1 (5 bases). Germline V lookup: CDR1 SGDLS, CDR2 YYNGEE. V gave up 3 bases and J gave up 2 bases, with 11 bases separating them. The CDR3 length is 14 residues. The CDR3 nucleotides read TGTGCCAGCAGCGGATTGCAGGGAAACACTGAAGCTTTCTTT. It is translated as CASSGLQGNTEAFF.

This clonotype was observed a handful of times. The rearrangement links TRBV24-1 to TRBJ2-1; a possible D gene is TRBD2 (7 bases). The CDR3 covers 14 residues. Looked up from germline, CDR1 is KGHDR and CDR2 is SFDVKD. Trimming cost V 9 bases and J 1 base, with 12 bases left between them. CDR3 in amino acids: CATSRGGSYNEQFF. The CDR3, as DNA: TGTGCCACCTCTAGGGGGGGGTCCTACAATGAGCAGTTCTTC.

This clonotype appeared once. The chain has TRBV3-1 and TRBJ1-5; perhaps TRBD1 as D (5 bases). Per the germline V gene, CDR1 is LGHDT and CDR2 is YNNKEL (reference sequence). The CDR3 sequence is 14 residues long. Trimming took 5 bases from V and 4 from J, leaving 12 bases between them. This CDR3 reads CASSGTGGNQPQHF. The CDR3 region has the DNA TGTGCCAGCAGCGGAACAGGAGGGAATCAGCCCCAGCATTTT.

A few counts support this clonotype. The chain couples TRBV7-2 to TRBJ2-2; 9 bases line up with TRBD2. With V trimmed by 6 bases and J by 6 bases, 11 bases remained unmatched. Germline assignment: CDR1 SGHTA and CDR2 FQGNSA. The length of the CDR3 is 16 residues. The CDR3 sequence: CASSSRRLAGPGELFF. CDR3 sequence (DNA): TGTGCCAGCAGTTCCAGGAGGCTAGCGGGGCCCGGGGAGCTGTTTTTT.

The V and J genes are TRBV20-1 and TRBJ1-2; D is uncertain. V was pared by 3 bases and J by 2 bases, with 10 bases between. Germline V gives CDR1 DFQATT, CDR2 SNEGSKA (reference sequence). The CDR3 length is 13 residues. CDR3 sequence reads: CSASPGFNYGYTF. In nucleotides, the CDR3 is TGCAGTGCTAGTCCGGGGTTCAACTATGGCTACACCTTC.

There are a few counts of this clonotype. Here the CDR3 DNA reads TGTGCCAGCAGGGGCAATGGCTATGGCTACACCTTC. This translates into CASRGNGYGYTF. V usage is TRBV5-6 and J usage is TRBJ1-2; D unresolved. The germline gives CDR1 SGHDT, CDR2 YYEEEE. Trimming shortened V by 5 bases and J by 4 bases, and 9 bases separated the two germline ends. The CDR3 contains 12 residues.

The table lists this clonotype with a few counts. The CDR3 protein is CASSSGTYANTGELFF. CDR3 nucleotides: TGTGCCAGCAGCTCAGGGACGTACGCGAACACCGGGGAGCTGTTTTTT. The rearrangement joins TRBV7-8 to TRBJ2-2; D assignment may be TRBD1 or TRBD2 (5 bases each). V shed 4 bases and J shed 0 bases, with 12 bases lying between them. Germline V lookup: CDR1 SGHVS, CDR2 FQNEAQ. The CDR3 is made up of 16 amino acids.

This clonotype was seen ten or more times. V usage is TRBV3-1 and J usage is TRBJ1-2; D unclear. Germline CDR1 LGHDT, CDR2 YNNKEL (reference sequence). Trimming removed 1 base at V and 8 bases at J, with 14 bases between. This CDR3 has 14 amino acids. The CDR3 bases are TGTGCCAGCAGCCAAGTTAATGGGTTACGGGGCTACACCTTC. This translates into CASSQVNGLRGYTF.

This chain links TRBV27 with TRBJ2-7, with TRBD1 identical over 9 bases. Germline CDR1 is MNHEY and CDR2 is SMNVEV (reference sequence). The CDR3 loop spans 16 amino acids. Trimming cost V 5 bases and J 3 bases; bases outside gene matches: 11. The CDR3 DNA is TGTGCCAGCAGTCTCGATCCCAGGACAGGGGTCTACGAGCAGTACGTC. This translates into CASSLDPRTGVYEQYV.

The table lists this clonotype with many counts. This chain connects TRBV7-9 to TRBJ1-2, with 7 bases fitting TRBD1. V lost 5 bases to trimming and J lost 6 bases; unmatched junction nucleotides: 12. The CDR3 runs 15 residues. Germline-derived CDR1 and CDR2 are SEHNR and FQNEAQ (reference sequence). This CDR3 is CASSASMTGLNGYTF. The CDR3 DNA reads as TGTGCCAGCAGCGCCAGCATGACAGGGCTTAATGGCTACACCTTC.

The J gene is TRBJ1-2, the V gene TRBV12-3 or TRBV12-4; D not resolved. Trimming left V 10 bases short and J 8 bases short, with 17 bases between. This CDR3 spans 12 amino acids. The CDR3 sequence is CAIPPRLAGYTF. The CDR3 nucleotides are TGTGCCATCCCCCCAAGGTTGGCCGGCTACACCTTC.

This clonotype occurred many times. CDR3 DNA sequence: TGTGCCAGCAGCGATAGACGGGCCAGCGCAGATACGCAGTATTTT. This sequence encodes CASSDRRASADTQYF. The chain recombines TRBV5-4 with TRBJ2-3; D uncertain. The V gene's germline CDR1 is SGHNT and CDR2 YYREEE (reference sequence). The length of the CDR3 is 15 residues. The V end lost 4 bases, the J end lost 4 bases, and 16 bases lay between the germline ends.

CDR3 in DNA: TGTGCCAGCAGCCGACAGGGTTACGGTGAGCAGTTCTTC. Translated, it gives CASSRQGYGEQFF. The chain couples TRBV14 to TRBJ2-1, with 7 bases aligning to TRBD1. CDR1 SGHDN and CDR2 FVKESK come from the germline V gene. This CDR3 contains 13 residues. The V segment lost 4 bases and the J segment 9 bases; nucleotides outside the gene matches: 6.

This clonotype has at least ten counts. The chain joins TRBV27 to TRBJ2-2, with 12 nucleotides matching TRBD2. The V segment lost 1 base and the J segment 4 bases; nucleotides outside the gene matches: 7. Germline assignment: CDR1 MNHEY and CDR2 SMNVEV (reference sequence). The CDR3 has 18 residues. The CDR3 DNA follows: TGTGCCAGCAGTTTATACCTAGCGGGGGGGCTAAGCACCGGGGAGCTGTTTTTT. This gives the protein CASSLYLAGGLSTGELFF.

In this sample, this clonotype turned up a few times. The chain couples TRBV5-4 to TRBJ2-3; TRBD1 aligns across 10 bases. The CDR3 loop spans 15 amino acids. Germline-derived CDR1 and CDR2 are SGHNT and YYREEE (reference sequence). Germline trimming cut 4 bases from V and 2 bases from J; bases unmatched to any gene: 4. CDR3 bases: TGTGCCAGCAGCCAGGACAGGGGGTACACAGATACGCAGTATTTT. Protein sequence: CASSQDRGYTDTQYF.

The chain recombines TRBV10-2 with TRBJ2-2; 12 bases agree with TRBD2. Unmatched junction bases numbered 16, after V lost 7 bases and J lost 10 bases. CDR1 is WSHSY, CDR2 SAAADI, per germline. This CDR3 has 17 residues. CDR3 region: CASTPGLAGGAAEELFF. CDR3 nucleotide sequence: TGCGCCAGCACTCCGGGACTAGCGGGTGGTGCTGCCGAGGAGCTGTTTTTT.

Only one count was recorded for this clonotype. The J gene is TRBJ1-2, the V gene TRBV7-9; 7 positions agree with TRBD1. J gave up 8 bases and V 5 bases, and 14 bases lay outside the gene matches. The germline V gene has CDR1 SEHNR and CDR2 FQNEAQ (reference sequence). This CDR3 is built from 15 residues. The CDR3 DNA is TGTGCCAGCAGCCCCGATGGAGGGGGCGTGCGGGGCTACACCTTC. Protein sequence: CASSPDGGGVRGYTF.

This clonotype has ten or more counts. The rearrangement links TRBV5-1 to TRBJ2-3; 9 bases are shared with TRBD2. The CDR3 length is 15 residues. Trimming removed 1 base from V and 2 bases from J; junction bases left unmatched: 2. Germline CDR1 SGHRS, CDR2 YFSETQ. CDR3 residues: CASSLTSGPTDTQYF. The CDR3 DNA sequence: TGCGCCAGCAGCTTGACTAGCGGGCCCACAGATACGCAGTATTTT.

This chain connects TRBV6-1 to TRBJ2-7, with D uncertain. V was shortened by 2 bases and J by 0 bases, with 11 bases between the two germline ends. The CDR3 length is 15 residues. Germline V lookup: CDR1 MNHNS, CDR2 SASEGT. CDR3 nucleotides: TGTGCCAGCAGTGAAAGGACGCCCGGCTCCTACGAGCAGTACGTC. It yields the protein CASSERTPGSYEQYV.